This record looks at one TCR beta chain sequence and its context. This same CDR3 is encoded by further DNA sequences in the sample. The data derive from a study of blood T cell repertoires in COVID-19. Study at large: Specimens from acute and convalescent COVID-19 originated in the United States, Italy and Spain. Nucleic acid was either cDNA or gDNA, and it came from T cells, B-cell-depleted T cells, or PBMCs.

In the source study's methods: Reference gene primer amplification in the assay estimated nucleated cell counts. Sequencing was performed with immunoSEQ multiplex PCR; in TCRdb, only in-frame clones are kept and a portion is missing. V and J calls and clone size come straight from that table; D and trimming were deduced from the DNA. The data show roughly 190,000 clones, around nine tenths seen once. Germline V CDR1 and CDR2: SGHRS, YFSETQ. CDR3 length: 14 residues. Between the trimmed V and J ends, which lost 5 bases and 0 bases, there was a span of 8 bases. Material: peripheral blood. The chain uses TRBV5-1 and TRBJ1-4; D ambiguous. The clonotype comes from a man in his 70s with acute or convalescent COVID-19. The CDR3 nucleotides read TGCGCCAGCAGTCTCGGTGCAACTAATGAAAAACTGTTTTTT. Translation gives CASSLGATNEKLFF. Full variable domain (rest looked up from reference TRBV5-1 and TRBJ1-4): KAGVTQTPRYLIKTRGQQVTLSCSPISGHRSVSWYQQTPGQGLQFLFEYFSETQRNKGNFPGRFSGRQFSNSRSEMNVSTLELGDSALYLCASSLGATNEKLFFGSGTQLSVL.